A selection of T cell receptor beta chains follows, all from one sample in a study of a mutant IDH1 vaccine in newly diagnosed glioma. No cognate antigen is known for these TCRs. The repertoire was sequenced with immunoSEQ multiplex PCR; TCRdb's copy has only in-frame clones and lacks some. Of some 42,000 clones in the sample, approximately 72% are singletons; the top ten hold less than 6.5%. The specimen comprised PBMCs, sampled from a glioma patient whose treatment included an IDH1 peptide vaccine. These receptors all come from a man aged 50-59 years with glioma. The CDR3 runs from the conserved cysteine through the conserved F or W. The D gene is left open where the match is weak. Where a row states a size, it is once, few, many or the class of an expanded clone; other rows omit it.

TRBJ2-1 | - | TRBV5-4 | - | CASSLPSSGYTEQFF | TGTGCCAGCAGCTTGCCTAGCTCGGGGTACACTGAGCAGTTCTTC
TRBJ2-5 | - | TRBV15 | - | CATSRGETVGMETQYF | TGTGCCACCAGCCGAGGGGAAACGGTGGGAATGGAGACCCAGTACTTC
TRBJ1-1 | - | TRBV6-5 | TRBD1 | CASSYEGARAEAFF | TGTGCCAGCAGTTATGAGGGGGCGAGGGCTGAAGCTTTCTTT
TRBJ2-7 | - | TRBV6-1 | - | CASRTQGQSYEQYF | TGTGCCAGCAGGACCCAGGGGCAGTCCTACGAGCAGTACTTC
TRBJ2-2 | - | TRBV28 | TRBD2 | CASSPSGGAGELFF | TGTGCCAGCAGTCCGAGCGGGGGGGCCGGGGAGCTGTTTTTT
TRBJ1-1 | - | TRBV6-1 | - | CASIEWNTEAFF | TGTGCCAGCATAGAGTGGAACACTGAAGCTTTCTTT
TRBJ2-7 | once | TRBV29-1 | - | CSVGTSSYEQYF | TGCAGCGTCGGGACGAGCTCCTACGAGCAGTACTTC
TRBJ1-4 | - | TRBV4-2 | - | CASSQSPGEEGNEKLFF | TGTGCCAGCAGCCAGTCGCCAGGGGAGGAGGGGAATGAAAAACTGTTTTTT
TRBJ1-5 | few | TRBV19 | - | CASRHSNQPQHF | TGTGCCAGTCGACATAGCAATCAGCCCCAGCATTTT
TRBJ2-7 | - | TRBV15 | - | CATSRDTGAEQYF | TGTGCCACCAGCAGAGATACAGGAGCCGAGCAGTACTTC
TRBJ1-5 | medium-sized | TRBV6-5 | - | CASSYGGNQPQHF | TGTGCCAGCAGTTACGGCGGGAATCAGCCCCAGCATTTT
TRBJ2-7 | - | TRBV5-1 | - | CASSSVGGYEQYF | TGCGCCAGCAGTTCGGTGGGGGGATATGAGCAGTACTTC
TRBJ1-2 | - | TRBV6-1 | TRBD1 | CASSEAQGGAYGYTF | TGTGCCAGCAGTGAAGCGCAAGGGGGCGCCTATGGCTACACCTTC
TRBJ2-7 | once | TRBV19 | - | CASSTPGFAYEQYF | TGTGCCAGTAGTACCCCTGGATTCGCCTACGAGCAGTACTTC
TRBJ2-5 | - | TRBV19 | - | CASSIQGTAQYF | TGTGCCAGTAGTATACAGGGGACGGCCCAGTACTTC
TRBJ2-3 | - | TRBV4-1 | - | CASSQGTPDTQYF | TGCGCCAGCAGCCAAGGGACCCCAGATACGCAGTATTTT
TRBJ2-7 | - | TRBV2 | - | CAASEGITGLGEQYF | TGTGCCGCAAGTGAAGGTATCACAGGACTTGGGGAGCAGTACTTC
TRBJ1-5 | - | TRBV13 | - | CASSLRGSNQPQHF | TGTGCCAGCAGCCTACGAGGAAGCAATCAGCCCCAGCATTTT
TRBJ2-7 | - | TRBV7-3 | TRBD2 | CASSLGLAGVEEQYF | TGTGCCAGCAGCCTGGGACTAGCGGGGGTGGAAGAGCAGTACTTC
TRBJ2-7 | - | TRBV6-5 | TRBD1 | CASSTHRGQTYEQYF | TGTGCCAGCAGTACACACAGGGGGCAGACCTACGAGCAGTACTTC
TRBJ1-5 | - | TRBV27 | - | CASSLLSGSQPQHF | TGTGCCAGCAGTTTATTATCTGGGAGCCAGCCCCAGCATTTT
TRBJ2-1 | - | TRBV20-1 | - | CSAAYNEQFF | TGCAGTGCTGCCTACAATGAGCAGTTCTTC
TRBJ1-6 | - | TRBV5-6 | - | CASSVGNSPLHF | TGTGCCAGCAGCGTAGGGAATTCACCCCTCCACTTT
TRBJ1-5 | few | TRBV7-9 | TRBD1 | CASSRQGVEPQHF | TGTGCCAGCAGCCGACAGGGTGTTGAGCCCCAGCATTTT
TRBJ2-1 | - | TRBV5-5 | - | CASTRDWVYNEQFF | TGTGCCAGCACCCGGGACTGGGTCTACAATGAGCAGTTCTTC
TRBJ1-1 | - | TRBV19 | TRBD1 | CASTVDRAAFF | TGTGCCAGTACCGTAGACAGGGCGGCTTTCTTT
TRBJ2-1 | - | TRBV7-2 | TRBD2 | CASTGTSGGAYNEQFF | TGTGCCAGCACCGGGACTAGCGGGGGGGCCTACAATGAGCAGTTCTTC
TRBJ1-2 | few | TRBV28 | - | CASSSGTMNYGYTF | TGTGCCAGCAGTTCCGGGACGATGAACTATGGCTACACCTTC
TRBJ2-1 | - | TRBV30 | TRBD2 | CACPRDAGGLNEQFF | TGTGCCTGCCCTCGGGACGCGGGGGGGCTAAATGAGCAGTTCTTC
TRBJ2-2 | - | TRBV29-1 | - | CSVLAGANTGELFF | TGCAGCGTTCTTGCAGGGGCAAACACCGGGGAGCTGTTTTTT
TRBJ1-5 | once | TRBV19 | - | CASKISYSVYSNQPQHF | TGTGCCAGTAAAATCTCATACAGCGTCTATAGCAATCAGCCCCAGCATTTT
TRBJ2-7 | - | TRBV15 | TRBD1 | CATSSPGQGYEQYF | TGTGCCACCAGCAGCCCGGGACAGGGCTACGAGCAGTACTTC
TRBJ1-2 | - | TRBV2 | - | CASRPGQSREGYTF | TGTGCCAGCAGACCCGGACAGTCCCGGGAAGGCTACACCTTC
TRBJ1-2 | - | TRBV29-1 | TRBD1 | CSVEGGQGLNYGYTF | TGCAGCGTTGAAGGGGGACAGGGCTTGAACTATGGCTACACCTTC
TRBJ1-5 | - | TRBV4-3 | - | CASSQDARDRQPQHF | TGCGCCAGCAGCCAAGACGCGAGGGATCGGCAGCCCCAGCATTTT
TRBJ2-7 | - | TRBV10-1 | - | CASTPGRAAYEQYF | TGCGCCAGCACCCCGGGGCGGGCGGCCTACGAGCAGTACTTC
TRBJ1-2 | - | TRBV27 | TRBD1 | CASSLGQGYGYTF | TGTGCCAGCAGTTTGGGACAGGGCTATGGCTACACCTTC
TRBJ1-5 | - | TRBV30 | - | CAWSTGEQQPQHF | TGTGCCTGGAGTACGGGGGAACAACAGCCCCAGCATTTT
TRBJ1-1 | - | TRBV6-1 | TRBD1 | CASSLGQGAEAFF | TGTGCCAGCAGTTTGGGACAGGGGGCTGAAGCTTTCTTT
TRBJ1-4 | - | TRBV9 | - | CASSVGTVNEKLFF | TGTGCCAGCAGCGTAGGCACGGTCAATGAAAAACTGTTTTTT
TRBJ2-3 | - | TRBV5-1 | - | CASSLNPTDTQYF | TGCGCCAGCAGCTTGAACCCCACAGATACGCAGTATTTT
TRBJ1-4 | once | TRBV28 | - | CASRSQGGNEKLFF | TGTGCCAGCAGGTCTCAGGGAGGTAATGAAAAACTGTTTTTT
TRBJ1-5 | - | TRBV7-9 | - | CASSGQISNQPQHF | TGTGCCAGCAGCGGACAAATTTCTAATCAGCCCCAGCATTTT
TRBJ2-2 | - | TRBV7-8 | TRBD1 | CASSRRDRDAGELFF | TGTGCCAGCAGTCGGAGGGACAGGGATGCCGGGGAGCTGTTTTTT
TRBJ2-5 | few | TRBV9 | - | CASSVGQGLTETQYF | TGTGCCAGCAGCGTAGGACAGGGACTCACGGAGACCCAGTACTTC
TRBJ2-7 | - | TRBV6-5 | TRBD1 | CASRGADRGYEQYF | TGTGCCAGCAGGGGGGCGGACAGGGGTTACGAGCAGTACTTC
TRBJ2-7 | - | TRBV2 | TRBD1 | CASSADRGTYEQYF | TGTGCCAGCAGCGCGGACAGGGGAACCTACGAGCAGTACTTC